This T cell receptor beta chain was profiled in a study of T cells in Graves' hyperthyroidism and ophthalmopathy. General study results and limits: The model predicted ophthalmopathy a median approximately six months before onset.

Pregnant or lactating patients were excluded, as were those with uncontrolled infection or other autoimmune disease. This clonotype was seen at least ten times. What it recognizes is unknown. The CDR3 has 14 amino acids. V was trimmed by 1 base and J by 5 bases, leaving 11 bases between them. Germline assignment: CDR1 SGHTA and CDR2 FQGNSA. What was amplified from RNA transcripts were TCR beta CDR3 regions. RT-PCR in the first round (using the HTBI primer set) targeted the TCR CDR3. TCRdb reprocessed the multiplex PCR reads via MiXCR and lists one record per CDR3 protein. The sample consists of approximately 420,000 distinct CDR3 sequences, roughly 13% of them appearing once.

The TCR sequence derives from a young woman with Graves' hyperthyroidism. The sequenced material came from blood. The chain recombines TRBV7-2 with TRBJ1-1; no firm D call. DNA of the CDR3: TGTGCCAGCAGCTTAGAGGTGGGAACAACTGAAGCTTTCTTT. It translates to CASSLEVGTTEAFF.